Listed here are 21 T cell receptor beta chains from one sample, sequenced in a study of shared clonotypes between healthy human individuals. The protocol was immunoSEQ multiplex PCR, while the TCRdb copy is restricted to in-frame clones and leaves out a portion. The sample has more than 400,000 clones, around 96% seen once. The source material was naive CD4+ T cells sorted from blood. The subset here: CD45RA+ positively selected. These receptors came from a woman aged 25 to 45 in good health.

The V gene is TRBV5-6, the J gene TRBJ2-7; perhaps TRBD1 as D (5 bases). The V gene's germline CDR1 is SGHDT and CDR2 YYEEEE. This CDR3 has 16 amino acids. Deletions cut 2 bases from V and 4 bases from J, with 19 bases between. Here the CDR3 DNA reads TGTGCCAGCAGCTTTTCGACCCGACAGATTACTTACGAGCAGTACTTC. Residues: CASSFSTRQITYEQYF.

This sequence joins TRBV6-5 and TRBJ2-4; the D is unclear. Trimming pared 0 bases from V and 4 bases from J, leaving 4 bases between. The V gene's germline CDR1 is MNHEY and CDR2 SVGAGI. The CDR3 has 13 amino acids. CDR3 region: CASSYSRKNIQYF. As DNA, the CDR3 is TGTGCCAGCAGTTACTCGAGAAAAAACATTCAGTACTTC.

The CDR3 loop is CASSFGGATTYSYNEQFF. The DNA of the CDR3 is TGCGCCAGCAGCTTTGGAGGGGCCACAACTTACTCCTACAATGAGCAGTTCTTC. This chain connects TRBV5-1 to TRBJ2-1; D is perhaps TRBD2 (6 bases). The germline CDR1 and CDR2 sequences are SGHRS and YFSETQ. With 2 bases removed from V and 0 bases from J, the gap between germline ends came to 18 bases. This CDR3 has 18 residues.

The chain joins TRBV7-2 to TRBJ1-2, with 9 bases lining up with TRBD1. The CDR3 is 15 residues long. Germline V gene sequence: CDR1 SGHTA, CDR2 FQGNSA. V dropped 5 bases and J dropped 3; count of bases not matched to a gene: 7. The CDR3 loop reads CASSPTGGGDYGYTF. The CDR3 DNA reads as TGTGCCAGCAGCCCGACAGGGGGTGGGGACTATGGCTACACCTTC.

J is TRBJ1-6 and V is TRBV28; TRBD1 agrees at 8 bases. The junction had 4 bases not matched to a gene; V was cut back by 5 bases and J by 4 bases. Germline-derived CDR1 and CDR2 are MDHEN and SYDVKM. The CDR3 contains 15 residues. The CDR3: CASSRTGTYNSPLHF. CDR3 DNA sequence: TGTGCCAGCAGTCGGACAGGGACATATAATTCACCCCTCCACTTT.

V is TRBV29-1 and J is TRBJ2-2, with D possibly TRBD1 on 5 matching bases. The CDR3 runs 13 residues. CDR1 SQVTM and CDR2 ANQGSEA come from the germline V gene. With 6 bases removed from V and 7 bases from J, the gap between germline ends came to 15 bases. The CDR3 bases are TGCAGCGTCGTCAGGGTCCGAGGCGGGGAGCTGTTTTTT. Translation gives CSVVRVRGGELFF.

A single count supports this clone. The chain carries TRBV19 and TRBJ2-1; D perhaps matches TRBD2 (6 bases). CDR1 and CDR2 from the germline V gene are LNHDA and SQIVND (reference sequence). This CDR3 comprises 13 residues. Deletions cut 3 bases from V and 13 bases from J, with 16 bases between. The DNA of the CDR3 is TGTGCCAGTAGTATCGGAGGGTCGCAGGGACAGTTCTTC. It codes for CASSIGGSQGQFF.

The rearrangement links TRBV6-1 to TRBJ1-2; D remains unclear. V was clipped by 6 bases and J by 11 bases, with 16 bases between them. This CDR3 is 12 amino acids long. Germline V CDR1 and CDR2: MNHNS, SASEGT. The CDR3 DNA reads TGTGCCAGCAGCTTAGACCAAGGGCCTTACACCTTC. Translating it yields CASSLDQGPYTF.

The chain is built from TRBV15 and TRBJ2-7; TRBD2 aligns across 11 bases. Germline loops: CDR1 LNHNV, CDR2 YYDKDF (reference sequence). After removal of 0 bases from V and 5 bases from J, the junction contained 12 bases not matched to a gene. The CDR3 totals 18 residues. The CDR3 sequence is CATSRDPPPSGRSHEQYF. DNA for the CDR3: TGTGCCACCAGCAGAGATCCCCCTCCTAGCGGGAGGTCCCACGAGCAGTACTTC. The full variable domain, its missing parts supplied by reference TRBV15 and TRBJ2-7, is DAMVIQNPRYQVTQFGKPVTLSCSQTLNHNVMYWYQQKSSQAPKLLFHYYDKDFNNEADTPDNFQSRRPNTSFCFLDIRSPGLGDTAMYLCATSRDPPPSGRSHEQYFGPGTRLTVT.

This rearrangement joins TRBV18 to TRBJ2-5; 14 nucleotides agree with TRBD2. The CDR3 loop spans 20 amino acids. Trimming removed 1 base from V and 2 bases from J; junction bases left unmatched: 12. CDR1 KGHSH and CDR2 LQKENI come from the germline V gene. CDR3 nucleotide sequence: TGTGCCAGCTCACCACTGAGACTAGCGGGAGGGCCCAACTCTCAAGAGACCCAGTACTTC. This translates into CASSPLRLAGGPNSQETQYF.

The CDR3 DNA reads TGTGCCAGCAGTTCACCAAGCAGACGGTCCACCTACGAGCAGTACTTC. Its protein is CASSSPSRRSTYEQYF. The V gene is TRBV28, the J gene TRBJ2-7; D gene unclear. Per the germline V gene, CDR1 is MDHEN and CDR2 is SYDVKM. The CDR3 is 16 amino acids. V lost 4 bases and J 2 bases, leaving 18 bases between the germline ends.

The V gene is TRBV6-1, the J gene TRBJ1-1, with 9 bases lining up with TRBD1. The germline CDR1 and CDR2 sequences are MNHNS and SASEGT. The CDR3 length is 14 residues. V shed 2 bases, J shed 5 bases, and the junction held 3 bases outside the gene matches. DNA for the CDR3: TGTGCCAGCAGTGAAATAGGACAGGGGACTGAAGCTTTCTTT. Protein sequence: CASSEIGQGTEAFF.

The chain carries TRBV27 and TRBJ1-6; D uncertain. From germline, CDR1 is MNHEY and CDR2 SMNVEV (reference sequence). This CDR3 has 14 amino acids. Trimming left V 3 bases short and J 10 bases short, with 13 bases between. The CDR3 is CASSFYGVSSPLHF. For the CDR3, the DNA is TGTGCCAGCAGTTTTTACGGGGTTAGCTCACCCCTCCACTTT.

The chain uses TRBV27 and TRBJ1-5; 7 bases agree with TRBD1. The junction had 4 bases not matched to a gene; V was cut back by 8 bases and J by 6 bases. This CDR3 is 12 amino acids long. In germline, CDR1 is MNHEY, CDR2 SMNVEV (reference sequence). CDR3 loop: CASSTGFQPQHF. The DNA of the CDR3 is TGTGCCAGCTCGACAGGGTTTCAGCCCCAGCATTTT.

The chain combines TRBV6-1 with TRBJ1-4, with D possibly matching TRBD1 (6 bases). CDR3 length: 15 residues. V lost 6 bases, J lost 6 bases, and 17 bases lay in between. CDR1 and CDR2 from the germline V gene are MNHNS and SASEGT. For the CDR3, the DNA is TGTGCCAGCAGAGCCCTAACAGGGACGTATGAAAAACTGTTTTTT. As protein: CASRALTGTYEKLFF.

The chain combines TRBV6-5 with TRBJ1-6, with D tentatively TRBD1 (6 bases). The germline CDR1 and CDR2 sequences are MNHEY and SVGAGI. V was shortened by 2 bases and J by 10 bases, with 12 bases between the two germline ends. The CDR3 spans 14 residues. CDR3 loop: CASSYTGRRSPLHF. The CDR3 region has the DNA TGTGCCAGCAGTTACACAGGGCGTAGGTCACCCCTCCACTTT.

This sequence joins TRBV14 and TRBJ2-3, with D unclear. This CDR3 has 12 residues. Trimming shortened V by 8 bases and J by 6 bases, and 12 bases separated the two germline ends. CDR1 is SGHDN and CDR2 is FVKESK in the germline V gene. This chain's CDR3 is CASGQAGDTQYF. In DNA, the CDR3 is TGTGCCAGCGGTCAGGCCGGGGATACGCAGTATTTT.

The chain employs TRBV28 and TRBJ2-1; 9 positions agree with TRBD1. Unmatched junction bases numbered 11, after V lost 1 base and J lost 13 bases. CDR1 and CDR2 (germline): MDHEN, SYDVKM. This CDR3 spans 15 amino acids. This chain's CDR3 is CASSLLQGARPEQFF. As DNA, the CDR3 is TGTGCCAGCAGTTTATTACAGGGGGCCCGTCCCGAACAGTTCTTC.

V gene TRBV7-8 combines with J gene TRBJ1-4; D call uncertain. V lost 5 bases, J lost 9 bases, and 10 bases lay in between. Germline CDR1 reads SGHVS; CDR2 reads FQNEAQ. The CDR3 loop spans 12 amino acids. CDR3 sequence reads: CASSPRGQKLFF. CDR3 coding DNA: TGTGCCAGCAGCCCCAGAGGGCAAAAACTGTTTTTT.

This CDR3 reads CASSIPALRGRTEAFF. The CDR3, as DNA: TGCGCCAGCAGCATTCCCGCCCTCAGGGGGCGGACTGAAGCTTTCTTT. This sequence joins TRBV5-1 and TRBJ1-1, with TRBD1 identical over 8 bases. CDR3 size: 16 residues. Trimming took 4 bases from V and 5 from J; bases not matched to a gene: 13. Germline V gene sequence: CDR1 SGHRS, CDR2 YFSETQ.

DNA of the CDR3: TGTGCCACCAGCAGTAACTATGGCTACACCTTC. Amino acids: CATSSNYGYTF. The chain has TRBV15 and TRBJ1-2; D gene uncertain. Germline loops: CDR1 LNHNV, CDR2 YYDKDF (reference sequence). Trimming removed 3 bases from V and 1 base from J, with 0 bases in between. The CDR3 covers 11 residues.